This entry features one T cell receptor beta chain sequence. What it binds is unknown. There are 15 residues in the CDR3. Per germline, CDR1 SGHRS and CDR2 YFSETQ. V lost 3 bases to trimming and J lost 1 base, with 10 bases between them. Profiling relied on immunoSEQ multiplex PCR, and the TCRdb table lists in-frame clones only, not all of them. There are 250,000 to 300,000 clones in the sample; 85% to 95% occur only once, and 0.55% lies in the top ten. This sample was included in a study of T cell responses to AZD1222 COVID-19 vaccine. Study-wide findings and caveats: CD4 TCRs linked to vaccination spanned spike, dominating at 160-218 and 743-854. Spike-specific TCR breadth and depth grew following two AZD1222 doses. After the peak T cell response, and only then, were repertoires sampled. As reported, nearly half of all spike-specific TCRs target variant regions that are unmutated.

The source of this sequence is an adult who received the AZD1222 COVID-19 vaccine. The sample was peripheral blood, taken 28 days after the second AZD1222 dose. This rearrangement joins TRBV5-1 to TRBJ2-2; D unclear. For the CDR3, the DNA is TGCGCCAGCAGCTGGAATGACGGGAACACCGGGGAGCTGTTTTTT. Translation: CASSWNDGNTGELFF.